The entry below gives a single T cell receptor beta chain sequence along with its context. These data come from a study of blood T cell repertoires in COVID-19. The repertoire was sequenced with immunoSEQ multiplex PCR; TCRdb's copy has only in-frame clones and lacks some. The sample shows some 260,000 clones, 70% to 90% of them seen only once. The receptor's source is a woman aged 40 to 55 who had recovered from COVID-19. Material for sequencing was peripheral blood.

The CDR3 region has the DNA TGTGCCAGCAGCGTAGGGCTCGGGAGGGGCCCAGATACGCAGTATTTT. This gives the protein CASSVGLGRGPDTQYF. V and J are TRBV9 and TRBJ2-3; TRBD2 matches at 8 bases. Germline V CDR1 and CDR2: SGDLS, YYNGEE. The CDR3 totals 16 residues. J lost 4 bases, V lost 0 bases, and 7 bases had no gene match.